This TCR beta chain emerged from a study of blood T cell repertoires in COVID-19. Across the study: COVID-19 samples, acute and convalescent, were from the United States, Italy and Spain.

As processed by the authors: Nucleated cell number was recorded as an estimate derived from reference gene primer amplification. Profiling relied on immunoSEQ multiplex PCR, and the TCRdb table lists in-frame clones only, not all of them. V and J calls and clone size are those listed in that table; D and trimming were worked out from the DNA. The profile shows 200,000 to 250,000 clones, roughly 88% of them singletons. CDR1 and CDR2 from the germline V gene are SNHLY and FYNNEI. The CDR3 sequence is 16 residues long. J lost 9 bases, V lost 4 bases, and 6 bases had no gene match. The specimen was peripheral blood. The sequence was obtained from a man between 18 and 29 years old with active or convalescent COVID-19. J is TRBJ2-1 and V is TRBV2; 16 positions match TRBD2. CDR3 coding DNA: TGTGCCAGCAGTGGATTGGGACTAGCGGGAGGGGGTGAGCAGTTCTTC. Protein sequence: CASSGLGLAGGGEQFF.